A single TCR beta chain is shown here with its context. Enrolled during active infection, Seattle patients were then followed longitudinally. The trim removed 4 bases at V and 3 bases at J, leaving 6 bases unmatched. The CDR3 runs 14 residues. CDR1 SGHVS and CDR2 FQNEAQ come from the germline V gene. This specimen belongs to a study of blood T cell repertoires in COVID-19. Overall study context: Donors in the United States, Italy and Spain gave samples during acute or convalescent COVID-19. From T cells, B-cell-depleted T cells, or PBMCs came the material, which was cDNA or gDNA.

In the authors' workflow: Reference gene primers were amplified, and this amplification served to estimate nucleated cell counts. Sequencing used immunoSEQ multiplex PCR; TCRdb keeps in-frame clones, though not all of them. Clone size and the V and J calls come from that table; the DNA yielded D and trimming. The table lists 250,000 to 300,000 clones, 85% to 90% of them singletons, with 6% to 8% in the top ten. The TCR sequence derives from a woman between 50 and 59 years old with COVID-19, enrolled during active disease. The rearrangement links TRBV7-8 to TRBJ2-7; 7 positions match TRBD1. The sequenced material came from peripheral blood. The CDR3 nucleotides read TGTGCCAGCAGCTCCCAGGGGGTTATCTACGAGCAGTACTTC. Protein: CASSSQGVIYEQYF.